A selection of T cell receptor beta chains follows, all from one sample in a study of cytomegalovirus exposure and HLA in healthy donors. Only in-frame clones appear in the TCRdb table, and some are missing; sequencing was by immunoSEQ multiplex PCR. The sample includes approximately 240,000 clones, just over 75% of them seen just once. The sequenced sample was PBMCs. The receptors were gathered from a woman aged 55-69 years in good health and CMV-seropositive. Each CDR3 is given with its conserved first and last residue. Fields, in order: J gene, V gene, clone size, D gene, CDR3 protein, CDR3 DNA. A D gene is named only where the DNA matches it firmly. Expanded clones are given a class, and other clones once, few, many or no size at all.

>TRBJ2-3|TRBV25-1|.|.
CASSDSQLLWDTQYF
TGTGCCAGCAGTGATAGCCAGCTGCTTTGGGATACGCAGTATTTT
>TRBJ2-7|TRBV6-5|.|.
CASSYRLAVPSGEQYF
TGTGCCAGCAGTTACAGGCTGGCAGTCCCATCGGGGGAGCAGTACTTC
>TRBJ1-3|TRBV29-1|few|.
CSVPGSGNTIYF
TGCAGCGTTCCAGGCTCTGGAAACACCATATATTTT
>TRBJ1-1|TRBV6-1|.|.
CASSPHRVMNTEAFF
TGTGCCAGCAGTCCCCACAGGGTTATGAACACTGAAGCTTTCTTT
>TRBJ1-2|TRBV6-1|.|.
CASRENYGYTF
TGTGCCAGCAGGGAGAACTATGGCTACACCTTC
>TRBJ2-7|TRBV6-1|.|.
CASSLTSSAYEQYF
TGTGCCAGCAGTCTGACTAGTTCCGCCTACGAGCAGTACTTC
>TRBJ1-6|TRBV6-1|.|.
CASSEYGHRNSPLHF
TGTGCCAGCAGTGAATATGGGCACCGTAATTCACCCCTCCACTTT
>TRBJ2-5|TRBV7-9|.|TRBD2
CASSRGLAETQYF
TGTGCCAGCAGCCGGGGACTAGCAGAGACCCAGTACTTC
>TRBJ2-7|TRBV10-1|.|.
CASSELRSRENYEQYF
TGCGCCAGCAGTGAGTTACGTTCGAGGGAAAACTACGAGCAGTACTTC
>TRBJ1-1|TRBV7-9|few|.
CASSYRQGGTEAFF
TGTGCCAGCAGCTACCGTCAGGGAGGCACTGAAGCTTTCTTT
>TRBJ2-1|TRBV18|.|TRBD1
CASSSRDRVVNEQFF
TGTGCCAGCTCAAGTCGGGACAGGGTCGTGAATGAGCAGTTCTTC
>TRBJ1-1|TRBV30|.|.
CAWRPRGEAFF
TGTGCCTGGAGACCTAGAGGTGAAGCTTTCTTT
>TRBJ1-2|TRBV5-8|few|.
CASSYQGFDYGYTF
TGTGCCAGCAGCTACCAGGGGTTCGACTATGGCTACACCTTC
>TRBJ2-5|TRBV9|.|TRBD2
CASSVGTSGGSSETQYF
TGTGCCAGCAGCGTAGGGACTAGCGGGGGATCTTCCGAGACCCAGTACTTC
>TRBJ1-6|TRBV27|.|TRBD1
CASSVTGQGSYSPLHF
TGTGCCAGCAGTGTAACGGGACAGGGATCTTATTCACCCCTCCACTTT
>TRBJ1-5|TRBV9|.|TRBD1
CASSETGGEGQPQHF
TGTGCCAGCAGTGAGACAGGGGGTGAGGGTCAGCCCCAGCATTTT
>TRBJ2-5|TRBV19|once|.
CASTSTVVQETQYF
TGTGCCAGTACTTCTACGGTGGTTCAAGAGACCCAGTACTTC
>TRBJ2-3|TRBV29-1|.|.
CSVELQGSNTQYF
TGCAGCGTTGAACTTCAGGGCAGCAATACGCAGTATTTT
>TRBJ1-3|TRBV18|.|.
CASSPMDTHSGNTIYF
TGTGCCAGCTCACCAATGGACACTCACTCTGGAAACACCATATATTTT
>TRBJ2-3|TRBV5-4|few|.
CASSSGEWIVTDTQYF
TGTGCCAGCAGCTCGGGGGAGTGGATTGTCACAGATACGCAGTATTTT
>TRBJ1-2|TRBV10-3|.|TRBD1
CAIAHGQGNYGYTF
TGTGCCATCGCTCACGGACAGGGGAACTATGGCTACACCTTC
>TRBJ1-2|TRBV7-2|.|.
CASSSQGGGYTF
TGTGCCAGCAGCTCCCAAGGGGGTGGCTACACCTTC
>TRBJ1-4|TRBV4-3|.|TRBD1
CASSRGTGEKLFF
TGCGCCAGCAGCCGGGGGACAGGTGAAAAACTGTTTTTT
>TRBJ1-3|TRBV13|.|TRBD1
CASSLGDRAGNTIYF
TGTGCCAGCAGCTTAGGCGACAGGGCAGGAAACACCATATATTTT
>TRBJ2-2|TRBV21-1|.|.
CASSGQGQNTGELFF
TGTGCCAGCAGCGGTCAGGGACAGAACACCGGGGAGCTGTTTTTT
>TRBJ1-4|TRBV11-1|.|TRBD1
CASSAGTGDGKLFF
TGTGCCAGCAGCGCAGGGACAGGGGATGGAAAACTGTTTTTT
>TRBJ2-3|TRBV29-1|.|TRBD2
CSVGLAGGTDTQYF
TGCAGCGTGGGCCTGGCGGGGGGCACAGATACGCAGTATTTT
>TRBJ2-7|TRBV6-1|.|TRBD2
CASSELAGPYEQYF
TGTGCCAGCAGTGAGCTAGCGGGGCCCTACGAGCAGTACTTC
>TRBJ1-3|TRBV7-9|.|.
CATTGYSGNTIYF
TGTGCCACGACGGGTTACTCTGGAAACACCATATATTTT
>TRBJ1-1|TRBV6-5|few|.
CASSRGSEAFF
TGTGCCAGCAGTAGGGGGAGTGAAGCTTTCTTT
>TRBJ1-2|TRBV2|.|.
CASSEETDYGYTF
TGTGCCAGCAGTGAAGAAACTGACTATGGCTACACCTTC
>TRBJ1-3|TRBV18|.|TRBD1
CASSVTGQGSGNTIYF
TGTGCCAGCTCAGTTACGGGACAGGGGTCTGGAAACACCATATATTTT
>TRBJ2-2|TRBV10-3|few|TRBD1
CAISPTGGPRELFF
TGTGCCATCAGCCCGACAGGGGGCCCGAGGGAGCTGTTTTTT
>TRBJ1-1|TRBV28|.|TRBD1
CASRPRDRPANTEAFF
TGTGCCAGCAGGCCGAGGGACAGGCCGGCGAACACTGAAGCTTTCTTT
>TRBJ1-1|TRBV6-6|.|.
CASSYGGVSVEAFF
TGTGCCAGCAGTTACGGGGGGGTTTCCGTTGAAGCTTTCTTT
>TRBJ2-1|TRBV2|.|TRBD2
CASSEVGGELRQFF
TGTGCCAGCAGTGAAGTGGGGGGGGAGTTGAGGCAGTTCTTC
>TRBJ1-4|TRBV4-2|.|.
CASSQGQGNEKLFF
TGTGCCAGCAGCCAAGGGCAGGGTAATGAAAAACTGTTTTTT
>TRBJ2-3|TRBV19|.|TRBD1
CASSYPGQGVRTDTQYF
TGTGCCAGTAGCTACCCAGGACAGGGAGTGAGGACAGATACGCAGTATTTT
>TRBJ2-4|TRBV30|once|.
CAWSFGGKNIQYF
TGTGCCTGGAGTTTCGGTGGCAAAAACATTCAGTACTTC